These 5 T cell receptor beta chains were sequenced from one sample in a study of blood T cell repertoires in COVID-19. The data were produced by immunoSEQ multiplex PCR, yet TCRdb's version contains in-frame clones alone and is incomplete. The profile covers some 290,000 clones, with around 90% appearing a single time and over 2% taken by the ten largest. Sequences were obtained from peripheral blood. All receptors derive from a woman aged 45-60 years who had recovered from COVID-19.

The V gene is TRBV6-6, the J gene TRBJ2-7, with D possibly matching TRBD1 (5 bases). In germline, CDR1 is MNHNY, CDR2 SVGAGI (reference sequence). V shed 4 bases and J shed 1 base, with 14 bases lying between them. CDR3 length equals 15 residues. The CDR3 DNA follows: TGTGCCAGCAGTTTAACAGGTCTGGAGTCCTACGAGCAGTACTTC. Translation gives CASSLTGLESYEQYF.

This chain joins TRBV5-4 and TRBJ2-3; the match to TRBD1 covers 7 bases. Germline V CDR1 and CDR2: SGHNT, YYREEE (reference sequence). The CDR3 length is 16 residues. The J segment lost 4 bases and the V segment lost 4 bases, leaving 12 bases of the junction unmatched. The CDR3, as DNA: TGTGCCAGCAGCCGAAGACAGGGCGGGCCCGCAGATACGCAGTATTTT. This sequence encodes CASSRRQGGPADTQYF.

The table lists this clone with a count of one. The gene calls are TRBV27 and TRBJ1-2; unclear D gene. This CDR3 spans 14 amino acids. V was trimmed by 3 bases and J by 0 bases, leaving 8 bases between them. Germline assignment: CDR1 MNHEY and CDR2 SMNVEV (reference sequence). The CDR3 DNA reads TGTGCCAGCAGTTTGGGCCCCTCTAACTATGGCTACACCTTC. Residues: CASSLGPSNYGYTF.

The CDR3 DNA follows: TGCGCCAGCAGCTTGGGGGGCATGACAGATACGCAGTATTTT. Translating it yields CASSLGGMTDTQYF. The rearrangement uses TRBV5-1 and TRBJ2-3, with D maybe TRBD1 (5 bases). Germline assignment: CDR1 SGHRS and CDR2 YFSETQ. Trimming removed 0 bases from V and 3 bases from J, with 8 bases in between. This CDR3 is 14 amino acids long.

This chain links TRBV5-1 with TRBJ2-4, with 10 bases that match TRBD1. CDR3 length: 19 residues. V dropped 4 bases and J dropped 1; count of bases not matched to a gene: 14. CDR1 is SGHRS, CDR2 YFSETQ, per germline. CDR3 nucleotides: TGCGCCAGCAGCCCCCGGGACAGGGGAGGATCGGTCGCCAAAAACATTCAGTACTTC. Translating gives CASSPRDRGGSVAKNIQYF.